These T cell receptor beta chains were read from a single sample in a study of T cells after yellow fever vaccination. TCRdb processed the 5' RACE reads anew with MiXCR; each CDR3 protein has one entry. Among about 74,000 distinct CDR3 sequences listed, approximately 6.5% were seen once. The sample was CD8+ T cells sorted from PBMCs, taken more than 4 days after the first yellow fever vaccination. These receptors all stem from a young man who received the YFV17D yellow fever vaccine. The CDR3 runs from the conserved cysteine through the conserved F or W. D genes are given only for firm matches. The size of a clone is reported for some rows only, either as once, few or many, or as a class for expanded clones.

d_call,v_call,j_call,clone_size,cdr3_aa,cdr3_nt
TRBD2,TRBV3-1,TRBJ2-2,few,CASSQVSAGGPTGELFF,TGTGCCAGCAGCCAAGTCTCGGCGGGGGGGCCCACCGGGGAGCTGTTTTTT
NA,TRBV4-1,TRBJ2-5,NA,CASSLRQKETQYF,TGCGCCAGCAGCCTTCGGCAGAAAGAGACCCAGTACTTC
TRBD2,TRBV7-2,TRBJ2-7,many,CASSLGEGSTYEQYF,TGTGCCAGCAGCTTAGGGGAGGGGTCGACCTACGAGCAGTACTTC
TRBD1,TRBV20-1,TRBJ2-7,few,CSARPGQGEVEQYF,TGCAGTGCTAGGCCGGGACAGGGAGAAGTCGAGCAGTACTTC
NA,TRBV7-2,TRBJ1-2,NA,CASKTSHPSVYGYTF,TGTGCCAGCAAAACCTCGCACCCTAGCGTCTATGGCTACACCTTC
NA,TRBV29-1,TRBJ1-2,NA,CSVIDGAGYYGYTF,TGCAGCGTTATAGACGGCGCGGGGTACTATGGCTACACCTTC
NA,TRBV5-1,TRBJ2-2,NA,CASSLEVLLGSGTGELFF,TGCGCCAGCAGCTTGGAGGTCCTCCTAGGGAGTGGCACCGGGGAGCTGTTTTTT
NA,TRBV12-3/TRBV12-4,TRBJ1-5,NA,CASSLRDGNQPQHF,TGTGCCAGCAGTTTGCGGGACGGGAATCAGCCCCAGCATTTT
TRBD2,TRBV7-9,TRBJ2-7,few,CASSRRGLYEQYF,TGTGCCAGCAGCCGGCGGGGACTATACGAGCAGTACTTC
TRBD1,TRBV28,TRBJ2-7,many,CASSSYRDSAYEQYF,TGTGCCAGCAGTTCGTATCGGGACAGCGCCTACGAGCAGTACTTC
NA,TRBV9,TRBJ1-1,many,CASSVDGGGNTEAFF,TGTGCCAGCAGCGTAGATGGGGGGGGGAACACTGAAGCTTTCTTT
TRBD2,TRBV4-3,TRBJ2-7,NA,CASSQDPSGGYEQYF,TGCGCCAGCAGCCAAGACCCTAGCGGAGGCTACGAGCAGTACTTC
NA,TRBV5-6,TRBJ2-7,many,CASSWPSGQGYEQYF,TGTGCCAGCAGCTGGCCGTCGGGACAAGGATACGAGCAGTACTTC
NA,TRBV7-2,TRBJ2-3,few,CASSLWLALATQYF,TGTGCCAGCAGCTTATGGCTAGCTCTGGCTACGCAGTATTTT
NA,TRBV12-5,TRBJ2-1,many,CASGLGYNEQFF,TGTGCTAGTGGTTTGGGATACAATGAGCAGTTCTTC
TRBD1,TRBV9,TRBJ1-2,NA,CASSAVDRQGTYGYTF,TGTGCCAGCAGCGCCGTAGATAGACAGGGCACCTATGGCTACACCTTC
NA,TRBV4-1,TRBJ1-5,many,CASSQGSNQPQHF,TGCGCCAGCAGCCAAGGTAGCAATCAGCCCCAGCATTTT
TRBD2,TRBV7-9,TRBJ2-3,many,CASSSRGGETDTQYF,TGTGCCAGCAGCTCCCGGGGAGGGGAGACAGATACGCAGTATTTT
NA,TRBV7-9,TRBJ1-2,few,CASSGEGEFNYGYTF,TGTGCCAGCAGCGGGGAGGGCGAATTTAACTATGGCTACACCTTC
TRBD1,TRBV28,TRBJ2-6,many,CASSSIRDRGSGANVLTF,TGTGCCAGCAGTTCGATCCGGGACAGGGGGTCTGGGGCCAACGTCCTGACTTTC
TRBD2,TRBV7-9,TRBJ2-3,many,CASSFTRLAGSTDTQYF,TGTGCCAGCAGCTTCACCCGACTAGCGGGAAGCACAGATACGCAGTATTTT
NA,TRBV29-1,TRBJ2-3,many,CSVEGLGSTDTQYF,TGCAGCGTTGAAGGGTTGGGTAGCACAGATACGCAGTATTTT
TRBD1,TRBV30,TRBJ1-1,NA,CAWTQGQDGAPEAFF,TGTGCCTGGACCCAAGGACAGGATGGGGCCCCTGAAGCTTTCTTT